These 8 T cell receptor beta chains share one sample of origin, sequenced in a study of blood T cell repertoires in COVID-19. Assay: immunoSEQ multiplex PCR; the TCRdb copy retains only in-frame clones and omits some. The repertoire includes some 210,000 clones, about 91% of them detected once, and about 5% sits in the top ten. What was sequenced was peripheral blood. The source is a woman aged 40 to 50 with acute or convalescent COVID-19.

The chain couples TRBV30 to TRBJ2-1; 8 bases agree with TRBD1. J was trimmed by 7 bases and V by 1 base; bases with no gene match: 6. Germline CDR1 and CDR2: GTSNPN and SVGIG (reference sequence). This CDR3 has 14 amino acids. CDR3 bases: TGTGCCTGGAGTGACCAGGGGGCGCGGAATGAGCAGTTCTTC. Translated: CAWSDQGARNEQFF.

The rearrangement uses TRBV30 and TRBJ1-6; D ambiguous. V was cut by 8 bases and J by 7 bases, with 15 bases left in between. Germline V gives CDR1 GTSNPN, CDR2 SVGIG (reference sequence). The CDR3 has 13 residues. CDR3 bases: TGTGCCCTGTCAAGAAGGGAGAATTCACCCCTCCACTTT. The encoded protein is CALSRRENSPLHF. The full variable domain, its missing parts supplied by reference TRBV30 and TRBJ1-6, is SQTIHQWPATLVQPVGSPLSLECTVEGTSNPNLYWYRQAAGRGLQLLFYSVGIGQISSEVPQNLSASRPQDRQFILSSKKLLLSDSGFYLCALSRRENSPLHFGNGTRLTVT.

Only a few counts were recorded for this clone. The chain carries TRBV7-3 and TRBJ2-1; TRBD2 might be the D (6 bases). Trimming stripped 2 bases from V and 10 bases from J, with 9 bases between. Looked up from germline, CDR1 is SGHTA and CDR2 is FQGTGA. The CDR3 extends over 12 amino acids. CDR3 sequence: CASSLWGEEQFF. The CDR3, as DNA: TGTGCCAGCAGCTTATGGGGGGAGGAGCAGTTCTTC. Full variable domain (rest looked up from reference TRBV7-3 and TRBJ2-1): GAGVSQTPSNKVTEKGKYVELRCDPISGHTALYWYRQSLGQGPEFLIYFQGTGAADDSGLPNDRFFAVRPEGSVSTLKIQRTERGDSAVYLCASSLWGEEQFFGPGTRLTVL.

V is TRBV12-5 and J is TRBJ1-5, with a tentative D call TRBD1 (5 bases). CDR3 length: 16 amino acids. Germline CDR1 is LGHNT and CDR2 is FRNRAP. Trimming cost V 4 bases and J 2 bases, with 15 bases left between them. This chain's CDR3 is CASGSSPGTGNQPQHF. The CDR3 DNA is TGTGCTAGTGGTTCATCGCCGGGGACTGGCAATCAGCCCCAGCATTTT.

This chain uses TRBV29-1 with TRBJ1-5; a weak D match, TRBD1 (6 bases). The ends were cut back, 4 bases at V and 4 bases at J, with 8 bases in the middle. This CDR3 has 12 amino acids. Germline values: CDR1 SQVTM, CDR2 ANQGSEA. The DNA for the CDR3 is TGCAGCGTTGGACAGGCTAATCAGCCCCAGCATTTT. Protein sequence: CSVGQANQPQHF.

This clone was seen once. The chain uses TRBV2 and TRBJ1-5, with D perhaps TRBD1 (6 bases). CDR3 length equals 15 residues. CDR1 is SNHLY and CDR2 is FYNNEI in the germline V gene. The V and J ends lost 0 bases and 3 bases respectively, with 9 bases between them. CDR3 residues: CASSEATGFNQPQHF. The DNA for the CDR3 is TGTGCCAGCAGTGAAGCGACAGGATTCAATCAGCCCCAGCATTTT.

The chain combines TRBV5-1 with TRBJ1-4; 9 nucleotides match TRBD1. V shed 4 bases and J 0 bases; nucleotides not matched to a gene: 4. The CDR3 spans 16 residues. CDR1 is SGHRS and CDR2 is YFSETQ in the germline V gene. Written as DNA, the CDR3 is TGCGCCAGCAGCAGACAGGGGGTTGCAACTAATGAAAAACTGTTTTTT. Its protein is CASSRQGVATNEKLFF. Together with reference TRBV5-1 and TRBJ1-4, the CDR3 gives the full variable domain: KAGVTQTPRYLIKTRGQQVTLSCSPISGHRSVSWYQQTPGQGLQFLFEYFSETQRNKGNFPGRFSGRQFSNSRSEMNVSTLELGDSALYLCASSRQGVATNEKLFFGSGTQLSVL.

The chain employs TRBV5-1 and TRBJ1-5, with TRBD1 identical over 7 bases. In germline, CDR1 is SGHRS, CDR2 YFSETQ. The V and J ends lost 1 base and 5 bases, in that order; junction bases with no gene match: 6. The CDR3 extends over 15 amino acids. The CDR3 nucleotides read TGCGCCAGCAGCTTGAGGACAGGTGGCGATCAGCCCCAGCATTTT. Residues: CASSLRTGGDQPQHF.